This T cell receptor (beta chain) was sequenced during a study of identical twins. Study results and limitations: Models underestimated how often monozygotic twins shared out-of-frame TCR alpha. A cross-sectional statistical analysis, not follow-up of the same donors, supported the conclusions.

This clonotype was detected ten times or more. Its specificity is unknown. No donor was unhealthy or non-Caucasian. The CDR3 has 13 residues. CDR1 and CDR2 from the germline V gene are MNHEY and SVGAGI. Trimming took 4 bases from V and 7 from J, leaving 11 bases between them. TCRdb reprocessed the 5' RACE reads via MiXCR and lists one record per CDR3 protein. In the table there are a few hundred thousand distinct CDR3 sequences, 9.5% to 10% of which are singletons. The same specimen was also included in a second study, on yellow fever vaccine responses in identical twins. This second study notes: Among the twins, the vaccine T cell response reportedly seemed partly convergent and partly personalized.

This TCR came from a woman younger than 35 in good health. V is TRBV6-5 and J is TRBJ2-1; D could derive from TRBD1 or TRBD2 (6 bases each). Specimen: PBMCs. In DNA, the CDR3 is TGTGCCAGCAGTTTGTCGGGGGCGAATGAGCAGTTCTTC. Its translation: CASSLSGANEQFF.